What follows describes a single T cell receptor beta chain. Its antigen remains unknown. The entry originates in a study of T cell responses to AZD1222 COVID-19 vaccine. Study context: Second-dose schedules of about 4 or about 12 weeks were combined.

V lost 1 base and J 2 bases, leaving 12 bases between the germline ends. This CDR3 is built from 15 residues. Germline-derived CDR1 and CDR2 are LGHDT and YNNKEL (reference sequence). Study-level results: Only five or six AZD1222 recipients were seropositive at baseline. After two AZD1222 doses, spike-specific TCR breadth and depth rose versus day 0.

Clones were read by immunoSEQ multiplex PCR, and TCRdb kept only the in-frame ones, dropping some. The table shows more than 75,000 clones, with 80% to 90% occurring only once. The V and J genes are TRBV3-1 (or the pseudogene TRBV3-2) and TRBJ2-7; the D gene is possibly TRBD1 (5 bases). This clonotype was obtained from an adult in good health. The material sequenced was peripheral blood, taken on day 0 of AZD1222 vaccination. For the CDR3, the DNA is TGTGCCAGCAGCCAAGGGGGCAGGGCAACCTACGAGCAGTACTTC. Its protein is CASSQGGRATYEQYF.